One and the same sample provided the 9 T cell receptor beta chains below, sequenced in a study of circulating tumor DNA in untreated peripheral T-cell lymphoma. Here immunoSEQ multiplex PCR was the method, and the copy in TCRdb shows in-frame clones only, minus some. The repertoire holds some 2,400 clones, with more than 75% as singletons. The sample comprised tumor tissue. Every receptor here comes from a human donor with peripheral T-cell lymphoma.

The chain employs TRBV11-3 and TRBJ2-7; 7 nucleotides match TRBD1. In germline, CDR1 is SGHNT, CDR2 YENEEA. The CDR3 length is 15 residues. Germline trimming cut 2 bases from V and 2 bases from J; bases unmatched to any gene: 6. CDR3 region: CASSLRRGQTYEQYF. As DNA, the CDR3 is TGTGCCAGCAGCTTAAGAAGGGGGCAGACCTACGAGCAGTACTTC.

This clone was detected only a few times. The chain employs TRBV6-8 and TRBJ2-2, with D hard to call. The CDR3 is made up of 14 amino acids. Germline assignment: CDR1 MNHGY and CDR2 SAAAGT. V lost 5 bases, J lost 3 bases, and 10 bases lay in between. The CDR3 nucleotides are TGTGCCAGCAGTGTAGGTTCGGACACCGGGGAGCTGTTTTTT. Amino acid sequence: CASSVGSDTGELFF.

The chain is built from TRBV30 and TRBJ1-1; possibly TRBD1 for D (5 bases). Germline V gene sequence: CDR1 GTSNPN, CDR2 SVGIG (reference sequence). The V and J ends lost 5 bases and 4 bases respectively, with 8 bases between them. CDR3 length equals 11 residues. CDR3 region: CAWARGTEAFF. In DNA form, the CDR3 reads TGTGCCTGGGCGAGGGGCACTGAAGCTTTCTTT. Full variable domain (remainder filled in from reference TRBV30 and TRBJ1-1): SQTIHQWPATLVQPVGSPLSLECTVEGTSNPNLYWYRQAAGRGLQLLFYSVGIGQISSEVPQNLSASRPQDRQFILSSKKLLLSDSGFYLCAWARGTEAFFGQGTRLTVV.

The chain joins TRBV11-3 to TRBJ2-6; perhaps TRBD1 as D (5 bases). This CDR3 is built from 18 residues. Per the germline V gene, CDR1 is SGHNT and CDR2 is YENEEA. The V and J ends lost 3 bases and 2 bases respectively, with 17 bases between them. The CDR3 DNA sequence: TGTGCCAGCAGCTTTACGGGCCTCGCAGGGACTGGGGCCAACGTCCTGACTTTC. Amino acids: CASSFTGLAGTGANVLTF.

The rearrangement links TRBV4-1 to TRBJ2-2, with D tentatively TRBD1 (6 bases). Looked up from germline, CDR1 is MGHRA and CDR2 is YSYEKL. V was cut by 3 bases and J by 5 bases, with 13 bases left in between. This CDR3 is built from 15 residues. The DNA for the CDR3 is TGCGCCAGCAGCCACTACTTCAGGGGAACCGGGGAGCTGTTTTTT. Translating it yields CASSHYFRGTGELFF.

CDR3 residues: CASSDGHSGNTIYF. As DNA, the CDR3 is TGTGCCAGCAGTGACGGACACTCTGGAAACACCATATATTTT. The chain carries TRBV6-8 and TRBJ1-3; the D gene is possibly TRBD1 (5 bases). Trimming shortened V by 5 bases and J by 0 bases, and 8 bases separated the two germline ends. CDR3 length: 14 residues. Germline V gives CDR1 MNHGY, CDR2 SAAAGT.

V gene TRBV6-8 combines with J gene TRBJ1-4; D is possibly TRBD1 (5 bases). Germline CDR1 MNHGY, CDR2 SAAAGT. This CDR3 spans 15 amino acids. V lost 5 bases and J lost 0, with 10 bases in between. The CDR3 DNA is TGTGCCAGCAGTGGGACGCCAGCAACTAATGAAAAACTGTTTTTT. Its protein product is CASSGTPATNEKLFF.

The chain joins TRBV14 to TRBJ2-1; TRBD1 or TRBD2 may be the D gene (5 bases each). The V gene lost 3 bases and the J gene lost 4 bases, with 16 bases spanning the gap. There are 16 residues in the CDR3. Germline V gene data show CDR1 as SGHDN and CDR2 as FVKESK. The CDR3: CASSHLGTVQYNEQFF. The DNA of the CDR3 is TGTGCCAGCAGCCATCTTGGGACCGTACAATACAATGAGCAGTTCTTC.

J is TRBJ2-6 and V is TRBV5-1, with D unresolved. Germline-derived CDR1 and CDR2 are SGHRS and YFSETQ. CDR3 length: 15 residues. Trimming left V 4 bases short and J 2 bases short, with 10 bases between. CDR3 bases: TGCGCCAGCAGCCCCACTCTGGCTGGGGCCAACGTCCTGACTTTC. This codes for CASSPTLAGANVLTF.